One and the same sample provided the 24 T cell receptor beta chains below, sequenced in a study of PD-L1 blockade in urothelial cancer. The time point is: pretreatment peripheral blood. Sequencing was performed with immunoSEQ multiplex PCR; in TCRdb, only in-frame clones are kept and a portion is missing. Of fewer than 50,000 clones listed, less than 85% are singletons. The sample in question was PBMCs, obtained around atezolizumab (anti-PD-L1) treatment. The receptors were sampled from a man aged 70-80 years with urothelial cancer.

This chain connects TRBV6-1 to TRBJ2-7; 10 bases line up with TRBD1. CDR1 is MNHNS, CDR2 SASEGT, per germline. V trimming: 6 bases; J trimming: 5 bases; junction bases outside the gene matches: 7. The CDR3 runs to 14 residues. The CDR3 loop is CASRIDRGLNEQYF. The DNA of the CDR3 is TGTGCCAGCAGGATTGACAGGGGGCTCAACGAGCAGTACTTC.

This clone appeared once. The genes are TRBV5-1 and TRBJ2-3; TRBD2 aligns across 14 bases. Trimming took 4 bases from V and 3 from J; bases not matched to a gene: 4. Germline loops: CDR1 SGHRS, CDR2 YFSETQ. The CDR3 totals 16 residues. CDR3 DNA sequence: TGCGCCAGCAGCCGACGGACTAGCGGGGGGACAGATACGCAGTATTTT. Its translation is CASSRRTSGGTDTQYF.

This rearrangement joins TRBV18 to TRBJ2-7; D might be TRBD2 (5 bases). Germline assignment: CDR1 KGHSH and CDR2 LQKENI. V gave up 2 bases and J gave up 6 bases, with 23 bases separating them. The CDR3 length is 17 residues. The CDR3 region is CASSPKGPSERSAEQYF. As DNA, the CDR3 is TGTGCCAGCTCACCAAAAGGGCCTTCGGAGCGGTCCGCCGAGCAGTACTTC.

J is TRBJ1-5 and V is TRBV19; weak D call: TRBD1 (6 bases). CDR1 is LNHDA, CDR2 SQIVND, per germline (reference sequence). Between the trimmed V and J ends, which lost 3 bases and 1 base, there was a span of 10 bases. The CDR3 totals 15 residues. The CDR3 spells CASSMHRASNQPQHF. The CDR3 DNA reads as TGTGCCAGTAGTATGCACAGGGCGAGCAATCAGCCCCAGCATTTT.

The chain carries TRBV28 and TRBJ2-5, with a possible D match to TRBD1 (6 bases). Germline loops: CDR1 MDHEN, CDR2 SYDVKM. CDR3 length equals 15 residues. V was pared by 6 bases and J by 2 bases, with 16 bases between. The DNA of the CDR3 is TGTGCCAGCAGCCAGGACAGCTCTTATCAAGAGACCCAGTACTTC. Translating it yields CASSQDSSYQETQYF.

The J gene is TRBJ1-5, the V gene TRBV7-9; 7 positions agree with TRBD1. V trimming: 4 bases; J trimming: 9 bases; junction bases outside the gene matches: 9. The germline V gene encodes CDR1 SEHNR and CDR2 FQNEAQ (reference sequence). The CDR3 length is 14 residues. CDR3 amino acids: CASSSGTDLTPQHF. The CDR3 DNA reads as TGTGCCAGCAGCTCCGGGACAGACCTTACGCCCCAGCATTTT.

This clone has a handful of counts. The J gene is TRBJ2-3, the V gene TRBV7-9; 10 positions agree with TRBD2. The ends lost 2 bases at V and 2 bases at J; junction bases unmatched: 4. The CDR3 runs to 16 residues. The V gene's germline CDR1 is SEHNR and CDR2 FQNEAQ (reference sequence). In DNA, the CDR3 is TGTGCCAGCAGCTTACAACTAGCGGGAACCACAGATACGCAGTATTTT. Protein: CASSLQLAGTTDTQYF.

Regarding this clone: Different DNA sequences within this sample yield the same CDR3. This chain connects TRBV6-5 to TRBJ1-3, with TRBD1 as a possible D gene (5 bases). Germline CDR1 is MNHEY and CDR2 is SVGAGI. The length of the CDR3 is 14 residues. V lost 5 bases and J lost 2, with 10 bases in between. CDR3 in amino acids: CASSRQGTGNTIYF. The CDR3 DNA follows: TGTGCCAGCAGTCGTCAGGGCACTGGAAACACCATATATTTT.

This chain joins TRBV6-5 and TRBJ1-1, with 8 bases that match TRBD1. The V segment lost 0 bases and the J segment 5 bases; nucleotides outside the gene matches: 5. CDR3 length equals 15 residues. Per the germline V gene, CDR1 is MNHEY and CDR2 is SVGAGI. CDR3 amino acids: CASSYSQGEGTEAFF. The CDR3 DNA is TGTGCCAGCAGTTACTCACAGGGGGAAGGTACTGAAGCTTTCTTT.

The chain has TRBV30 and TRBJ2-5; maybe TRBD2 (5 bases). Germline CDR1 reads GTSNPN; CDR2 reads SVGIG (reference sequence). The CDR3 covers 16 residues. V was shortened by 0 bases and J by 5 bases, with 19 bases between the two germline ends. The CDR3 spells CAWSVLSSGSRETQYF. The CDR3 DNA reads TGTGCCTGGAGTGTATTGAGTTCGGGGTCCAGGGAGACCCAGTACTTC.

CDR3 residues: CASRGDRTSNQPQHF. DNA of the CDR3: TGTGCCAGCAGGGGGGACAGGACTTCCAATCAGCCCCAGCATTTT. The gene calls are TRBV6-1 and TRBJ1-5, with 8 bases fitting TRBD1. Germline V gene data show CDR1 as MNHNS and CDR2 as SASEGT. V lost 6 bases, J lost 3 bases, and 7 bases stayed unmatched. The CDR3 loop spans 15 amino acids.

V is TRBV2 and J is TRBJ2-7, with no clear D. CDR3 size: 12 residues. Germline CDR1 and CDR2: SNHLY and FYNNEI. The ends were cut back, 4 bases at V and 3 bases at J, with 7 bases in the middle. The CDR3 reads CASSGQIYEQYF. CDR3 coding DNA: TGTGCCAGCAGTGGGCAAATCTACGAGCAGTACTTC.

The chain joins TRBV7-2 to TRBJ2-5; D is perhaps TRBD1 (5 bases). The CDR3 covers 12 residues. The germline V gene encodes CDR1 SGHTA and CDR2 FQGNSA. V shed 5 bases and J shed 5 bases, with 9 bases lying between them. CDR3 amino acids: CASSRGGETQYF. CDR3 bases: TGTGCCAGCAGCAGGGGCGGCGAGACCCAGTACTTC.

The V gene is TRBV5-4, the J gene TRBJ2-3; D perhaps matches TRBD2 (6 bases). V was trimmed by 0 bases and J by 1 base, leaving 9 bases between them. Germline lookup yields CDR1 SGHNT and CDR2 YYREEE (reference sequence). CDR3 size: 15 residues. Written as DNA, the CDR3 is TGTGCCAGCAGCTTGGAAAGACTAGGCACAGATACGCAGTATTTT. Translating gives CASSLERLGTDTQYF.

Turning to this clone: Germline is not matched at one junction end, which may reflect a read error. The chain uses TRBV5-1 and TRBJ2-5, with 7 bases aligning to TRBD1. Germline V gene lookup returns CDR1 SGHRS and CDR2 YFSETQ. The CDR3 contains 15 residues. This CDR3 is CASSPLTGNQETQYF. The CDR3 DNA sequence: TGCGCCAGCAGCCCCCTGACAGGGAACCAGGAGACCCAGTACTTC. Supplemented by reference TRBV5-1 and TRBJ2-5, the full variable domain reads KAGVTQTPRYLIKTRGQQVTLSCSPISGHRSVSWYQQTPGQGLQFLFEYFSETQRNKGNFPGRFSGRQFSNSRSEMNVSTLELGDSALYLCASSPLTGNQETQYFGPGTRLLVL.

The chain is built from TRBV27 and TRBJ2-7; 11 bases are shared with TRBD1. CDR1 is MNHEY, CDR2 SMNVEV, per germline (reference sequence). The V gene end was trimmed by 1 base and the J gene end by 6 bases; junction bases not matched to a gene: 2. The CDR3 is 14 residues long. CDR3 nucleotide sequence: TGTGCCAGCAGTTTATGGGGACAGGGGGGCGAGCAGTACTTC. Encoded protein: CASSLWGQGGEQYF.

V is TRBV5-1 and J is TRBJ2-5, with TRBD2 matching over 10 bases. V shed 0 bases and J 4 bases; nucleotides not matched to a gene: 9. The CDR3 spans 17 residues. In germline, CDR1 is SGHRS, CDR2 YFSETQ. The CDR3 DNA is TGCGCCAGCAGCTTGGTTCTAGCGGGAGTGGGAGGAGAGACCCAGTACTTC. It encodes CASSLVLAGVGGETQYF.

This sequence joins TRBV5-4 and TRBJ1-1; D is possibly TRBD1 (5 bases). The V end lost 2 bases, the J end lost 4 bases, and 15 bases lay between the germline ends. The germline gives CDR1 SGHNT, CDR2 YYREEE (reference sequence). This CDR3 has 15 amino acids. The CDR3 sequence: CASSFAQGVVTEAFF. The CDR3 DNA sequence: TGTGCCAGCAGCTTCGCCCAGGGTGTTGTCACTGAAGCTTTCTTT.

This clone was counted only a few times. This rearrangement joins TRBV2 to TRBJ2-3; D remains unclear. The CDR3 is 13 residues long. With 7 bases removed from V and 3 bases from J, the gap between germline ends came to 11 bases. CDR1 is SNHLY and CDR2 is FYNNEI in the germline V gene. CDR3 residues: CASNSPRTDTQYF. CDR3 coding DNA: TGTGCCAGCAACTCACCGAGGACAGATACGCAGTATTTT.

J is TRBJ2-6 and V is TRBV4-1; no firm D call. Trimming took 4 bases from V and 2 from J, leaving 15 bases between them. The CDR3 runs 17 residues. Germline CDR1 MGHRA, CDR2 YSYEKL. The CDR3 region has the DNA TGCGCCAGCAGCCTACCGCTTAAGACTCCTGGGGCCAACGTCCTGACTTTC. Residues: CASSLPLKTPGANVLTF.

V is TRBV7-2 and J is TRBJ2-7; D might be TRBD1 (6 bases). CDR1 is SGHTA and CDR2 is FQGNSA in the germline V gene. Trimming removed 1 base from V and 11 bases from J, with 15 bases in between. The CDR3 is 13 residues long. CDR3 loop: CASSLDVESGEYF. CDR3 sequence (DNA): TGTGCCAGCAGCTTAGACGTTGAGTCAGGGGAGTACTTC.

The chain uses TRBV5-4 and TRBJ2-7; 10 bases are a match to TRBD2. Germline CDR1 is SGHNT and CDR2 is YYREEE (reference sequence). The CDR3 contains 16 residues. V gave up 0 bases and J gave up 4 bases; unmatched junction bases: 7. CDR3 sequence (DNA): TGTGCCAGCAGCTTGGCCCCTAGCGGGAGAGCTTACGAGCAGTACTTC. This encodes CASSLAPSGRAYEQYF.

The chain combines TRBV19 with TRBJ1-2; the match to TRBD1 covers 7 bases. In germline, CDR1 is LNHDA, CDR2 SQIVND (reference sequence). V lost 6 bases and J lost 4; bases outside the gene matches: 14. The length of the CDR3 is 16 residues. The CDR3 loop is CASSTPGTAIGYGYTF. The CDR3 bases are TGTGCCAGTAGCACCCCCGGGACAGCTATCGGCTATGGCTACACCTTC. Using reference TRBV19 and TRBJ1-2 for the parts outside the CDR3, the full variable domain is DGGITQSPKYLFRKEGQNVTLSCEQNLNHDAMYWYRQDPGQGLRLIYYSQIVNDFQKGDIAEGYSVSREKKESFPLTVTSAQKNPTAFYLCASSTPGTAIGYGYTFGSGTRLTVV.

The gene calls are TRBV5-6 and TRBJ2-7, with 7 bases matching TRBD1. Trimming cost V 1 base and J 6 bases; bases outside gene matches: 7. This CDR3 contains 14 residues. Germline V lookup: CDR1 SGHDT, CDR2 YYEEEE. CDR3 sequence (DNA): TGTGCCAGCAGCTTGTTAAACAGGGGTAGCGAGCAGTACTTC. It codes for CASSLLNRGSEQYF.